Listed here is a single TCR beta chain. This sample is part of a study of blood T cell repertoires in COVID-19. The method was immunoSEQ multiplex PCR; TCRdb's version includes in-frame clones alone and lacks a portion of them. There are 150,000 to 200,000 clones in the sample; around nine tenths occur only once, and approximately 3.3% lies in the top ten. There are 12 residues in the CDR3. CDR1 is SQVTM, CDR2 ANQGSEA, per germline. V lost 4 bases to trimming and J lost 4 bases, with 10 bases between them. The clonotype originates from a man aged 18 to 35 with active or convalescent COVID-19. Material for sequencing was peripheral blood. The chain has TRBV29-1 and TRBJ1-2, with D possibly being TRBD1 (5 bases). In DNA form, the CDR3 reads TGCAGCGTTGGACAGACCACCTATGGCTACACCTTC. Residues: CSVGQTTYGYTF.